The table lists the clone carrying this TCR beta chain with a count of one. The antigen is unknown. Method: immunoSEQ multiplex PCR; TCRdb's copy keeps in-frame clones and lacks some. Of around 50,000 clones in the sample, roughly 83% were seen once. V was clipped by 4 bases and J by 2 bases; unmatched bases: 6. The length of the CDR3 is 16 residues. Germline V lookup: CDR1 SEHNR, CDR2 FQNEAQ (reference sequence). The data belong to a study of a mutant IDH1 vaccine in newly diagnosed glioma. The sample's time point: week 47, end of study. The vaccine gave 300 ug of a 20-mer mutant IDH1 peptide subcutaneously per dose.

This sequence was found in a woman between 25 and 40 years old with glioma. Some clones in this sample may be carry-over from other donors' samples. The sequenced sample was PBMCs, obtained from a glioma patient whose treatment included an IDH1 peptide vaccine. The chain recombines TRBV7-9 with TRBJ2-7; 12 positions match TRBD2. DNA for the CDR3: TGTGCCAGCAGCTCAACCGGGACTAGCGGGCCCTACGAGCAGTACTTC. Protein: CASSSTGTSGPYEQYF.